One and the same sample provided the 30 T cell receptor beta chains below, sequenced in a study of glioma-infiltrating T cells. Using RNA template, CDR3s of TCR alpha and beta were amplified with iRepertoire arm-PCR. Each CDR3 protein is one row after TCRdb ran MiXCR on the multiplex PCR reads. The table lists some 22,000 distinct CDR3 sequences, 20% to 25% of them singletons. Sequenced: glioma tissue, nonneoplastic brain tissue, or PBMCs (not recorded which). These receptors came from a human donor with low-grade glioma or glioblastoma, undergoing nonglioma brain surgery, or in good health (not recorded which).

The chain joins TRBV5-1 to TRBJ2-7, with D unclear. CDR1 and CDR2 from the germline V gene are SGHRS and YFSETQ. The CDR3 is 14 residues long. The V and J ends lost 1 base and 0 bases respectively, with 8 bases between them. CDR3 DNA sequence: TGCGCCAGCAGCTTGAGTGACAACTCCTACGAGCAGTACTTC. Its protein is CASSLSDNSYEQYF.

This clonotype was recorded many times. The genes are TRBV18 and TRBJ1-1, with D possibly TRBD1 on 5 matching bases. V was trimmed by 4 bases and J by 1 base, leaving 7 bases between them. The germline V gene encodes CDR1 KGHSH and CDR2 LQKENI. This CDR3 contains 13 residues. CDR3 in amino acids: CASSLGANTEAFF. The DNA for the CDR3 is TGTGCCAGCTCACTCGGGGCGAACACTGAAGCTTTCTTT.

The rearrangement links TRBV10-2 to TRBJ2-1; no clear D gene. Germline loops: CDR1 WSHSY, CDR2 SAAADI. V was clipped by 4 bases and J by 9 bases, with 4 bases between them. The CDR3 spans 10 residues. CDR3 nucleotide sequence: TGCGCCAGCAGTGGGACTGAGCAGTTCTTC. Its translation: CASSGTEQFF.

The chain carries TRBV18 and TRBJ1-2; D is unresolved. The CDR3 has 15 residues. The germline gives CDR1 KGHSH, CDR2 LQKENI. V lost 1 base and J 8 bases, leaving 17 bases between the germline ends. CDR3 amino acids: CASSPLSPPKRGYTF. CDR3 bases: TGTGCCAGCTCACCACTCTCCCCCCCGAAGCGGGGCTACACCTTC.

As to this clonotype: A much larger clonotype is one base distant, so this may be a read error. V and J are TRBV7-2 and TRBJ1-6; D possibly corresponds to TRBD1 (5 bases). The CDR3 is 14 residues long. Germline CDR1 is SGHTA and CDR2 is FQGNSA. CDR3 DNA: TGTGCCAGCAGCCCCGGGACGACTTATTCACCCCCCCACTTT. Amino acids: CASSPGTTYSPPHF.

Many counts were recorded for this clonotype. The V call is TRBV6-1, the J call TRBJ1-1; no clear D gene. This CDR3 region has 13 residues. V was trimmed by 6 bases and J by 0 bases, leaving 8 bases between them. The germline gives CDR1 MNHNS, CDR2 SASEGT. The CDR3 nucleotides read TGTGCCAGCAGCCATTACATGAACACTGAAGCTTTCTTT. It encodes CASSHYMNTEAFF.

The rearrangement uses TRBV19 and TRBJ2-4, with unresolved D. The V end was cut by 3 bases, the J end by 3 bases, with 9 bases between. The length of the CDR3 is 14 residues. CDR1 and CDR2 from the germline V gene are LNHDA and SQIVND (reference sequence). The CDR3 DNA is TGTGCCAGTAGTATTGGTTACGGCAAAAACATTCAGTACTTC. Protein: CASSIGYGKNIQYF. The variable domain in full, completed from reference TRBV19 and TRBJ2-4, reads DGGITQSPKYLFRKEGQNVTLSCEQNLNHDAMYWYRQDPGQGLRLIYYSQIVNDFQKGDIAEGYSVSREKKESFPLTVTSAQKNPTAFYLCASSIGYGKNIQYFGAGTRLSVL.

This clonotype was picked up many times. This chain connects TRBV20-1 to TRBJ2-1; D call uncertain. V lost 0 bases, J lost 10 bases, and 13 bases lay in between. Germline CDR1 and CDR2: DFQATT and SNEGSKA (reference sequence). The CDR3 consists of 13 residues. The CDR3 DNA is TGCAGTGCTAGAGACCCCCCTAAACGGGAGCAGTTCTTC. It is translated as CSARDPPKREQFF.

The genes are TRBV11-2 and TRBJ1-5, with D tentatively TRBD1 (5 bases). V was cut by 4 bases and J by 3 bases, with 10 bases left in between. CDR1 is SGHAT, CDR2 FQNNGV, per germline. The CDR3 covers 14 residues. CDR3 amino acids: CASSSIGVNQPQHF. CDR3 nucleotide sequence: TGTGCCAGCAGCTCCATAGGGGTCAATCAGCCCCAGCATTTT. Together with reference TRBV11-2 and TRBJ1-5, the CDR3 gives the full variable domain: EAGVAQSPRYKIIEKRQSVAFWCNPISGHATLYWYQQILGQGPKLLIQFQNNGVVDDSQLPKDRFSAERLKGVDSTLKIQPAKLEDSAVYLCASSSIGVNQPQHFGDGTRLSIL.

This clonotype was counted a single time. The chain links TRBV5-1 to TRBJ1-2; D remains ambiguous. Germline CDR1 SGHRS, CDR2 YFSETQ. Trimming removed 4 bases at V and 4 bases at J, with 23 bases between. The CDR3 length is 17 residues. CDR3 DNA sequence: TGCGCCAGCAGCCTGGACTTGGGAAAAGCCGAAATCTATGGCTACACCTTC. It yields the protein CASSLDLGKAEIYGYTF.

Only a few counts were recorded for this clonotype. This chain uses TRBV10-3 with TRBJ2-1; D remains ambiguous. Germline V gene sequence: CDR1 ENHRY, CDR2 SYGVKD. V was pared by 3 bases and J by 9 bases, with 12 bases between. This CDR3 contains 13 residues. CDR3 DNA: TGTGCCATCAGTGATTCTAGTTCCGTTGAGCAGTTCTTC. This translates into CAISDSSSVEQFF.

This clonotype was detected ten times or more. The chain employs TRBV6-6 and TRBJ1-1; no clear D gene. V lost 2 bases, J lost 0 bases, and 1 base lay in between. Germline CDR1 and CDR2: MNHNY and SVGAGI (reference sequence). This CDR3 spans 12 amino acids. CDR3 in DNA: TGTGCCAGCAGTTACGTGAACACTGAAGCTTTCTTT. This codes for CASSYVNTEAFF.

This clonotype was detected many times. The CDR3 region is CASKDSNTEAFF. The DNA for the CDR3 is TGTGCCAGCAAGGACAGTAACACTGAAGCTTTCTTT. The chain couples TRBV28 to TRBJ1-1; a weak D match, TRBD1 (6 bases). The germline CDR1 and CDR2 sequences are MDHEN and SYDVKM. The CDR3 loop spans 12 amino acids. The germline V and J ends were trimmed by 7 bases and 2 bases, with 8 bases remaining between them.

This clonotype was recorded many times. The genes are TRBV7-2 and TRBJ1-2; D is unresolved. CDR3 length: 14 residues. Trimming removed 1 base from V and 2 bases from J, with 8 bases in between. Looked up from germline, CDR1 is SGHTA and CDR2 is FQGNSA. The CDR3 DNA reads as TGTGCCAGCAGCTTAGACTACGGGAACTATGGCTACACCTTC. It translates to CASSLDYGNYGYTF.

Concerning this clonotype: It may be a read error: a sequence one base away is much more abundant. The chain's CDR3 is CSARDPQGGIASPLHF. DNA of the CDR3: TGCAGTGCTAGAGACCCACAGGGTGGGATAGCATCACCCCTCCACTTT. The chain couples TRBV20-1 to TRBJ1-6, with a possible D match to TRBD1 (6 bases). CDR1 DFQATT and CDR2 SNEGSKA come from the germline V gene (reference sequence). The V end lost 0 bases, the J end lost 10 bases, and 19 bases lay between the germline ends. The CDR3 consists of 16 residues.

This clonotype was picked up one time. The CDR3 reads CASSFPTGGSNKGTEAFF. CDR3 in DNA: TGTGCCAGCAGTTTCCCGACAGGGGGCTCTAATAAGGGGACTGAAGCTTTCTTT. This chain joins TRBV11-2 and TRBJ1-1; 10 bases are shared with TRBD1. The CDR3 runs to 18 residues. Germline V gene data show CDR1 as SGHAT and CDR2 as FQNNGV. V lost 6 bases and J lost 5; bases outside the gene matches: 18.

This clonotype was counted a single time. One base away lies a much larger clone, so this may be a sequencing read error. The chain recombines TRBV20-1 with TRBJ1-6; possible D gene TRBD1, 5 bases. This CDR3 region has 16 residues. Trimming stripped 4 bases from V and 8 bases from J, with 21 bases between. CDR1 is DFQATT and CDR2 is SNEGSKA in the germline V gene (reference sequence). The CDR3 nucleotides read TGCAGTGCTAACCTAAAGACAGATCTCTGGGATTCACCCCTCCACTTT. Protein sequence: CSANLKTDLWDSPLHF.

The chain is built from TRBV11-2 and TRBJ1-1; D is uncertain. The germline V gene has CDR1 SGHAT and CDR2 FQNNGV. Trimming removed 2 bases at V and 0 bases at J, with 13 bases between. The CDR3 runs 16 residues. The CDR3 here is CASSLWYEYMNTEAFF. The CDR3 region has the DNA TGTGCCAGCAGCTTATGGTATGAGTACATGAACACTGAAGCTTTCTTT.

By share, this clonotype ranks as large. CDR3 sequence reads: CASSPSSANTEAFF. DNA of the CDR3: TGTGCCAGCAGCCCCTCCTCGGCGAACACTGAAGCTTTCTTT. The chain carries TRBV7-9 and TRBJ1-1, with D unclear. Trimming stripped 5 bases from V and 1 base from J, with 11 bases between. This CDR3 has 14 residues. In germline, CDR1 is SEHNR, CDR2 FQNEAQ (reference sequence).

This clonotype was seen ten or more times. V and J are TRBV27 and TRBJ1-3; possible D gene TRBD1, 6 bases. Germline V gene sequence: CDR1 MNHEY, CDR2 SMNVEV (reference sequence). The CDR3 has 17 residues. Trimming removed 5 bases from V and 3 bases from J, with 20 bases in between. The CDR3 DNA reads as TGTGCCAGCAGTACGCGTTATCAGGGGATAGGTGGAAACACCATATATTTT. This encodes CASSTRYQGIGGNTIYF.

The chain is built from TRBV29-1 and TRBJ2-5; unclear D gene. CDR3 length: 12 residues. The V and J ends lost 4 bases and 3 bases respectively, with 9 bases between them. The germline gives CDR1 SQVTM, CDR2 ANQGSEA. CDR3 in DNA: TGCAGCGTTGTTGACCATAAAGAGACCCAGTACTTC. It encodes CSVVDHKETQYF. Together with reference TRBV29-1 and TRBJ2-5, the CDR3 gives the full variable domain: SAVISQKPSRDICQRGTSLTIQCQVDSQVTMMFWYRQQPGQSLTLIATANQGSEATYESGFVIDKFPISRPNLTFSTLTVSNMSPEDSSIYLCSVVDHKETQYFGPGTRLLVL.

This clonotype is termed medium-sized (0.01 to 0.1%). The V call is TRBV7-2, the J call TRBJ1-3; perhaps TRBD1 as D (6 bases). The CDR3 totals 14 residues. Germline V gives CDR1 SGHTA, CDR2 FQGNSA. With 5 bases removed from V and 5 bases from J, the gap between germline ends came to 13 bases. The CDR3 DNA follows: TGTGCCAGCAGCCCTGGGGACATCCGAAACACCATATATTTT. Its translation is CASSPGDIRNTIYF.

The chain has TRBV7-2 and TRBJ2-2, with D perhaps matching TRBD2 (6 bases). This CDR3 has 15 residues. With 4 bases removed from V and 9 bases from J, the gap between germline ends came to 18 bases. Per the germline V gene, CDR1 is SGHTA and CDR2 is FQGNSA. In DNA, the CDR3 is TGTGCCAGCAGCTCCCGCTCTCGTGCGGGGAGGGAGCTGTTTTTT. Residues: CASSSRSRAGRELFF.

About this clonotype: This clone may be a read error of a much larger clone one base away. The rearrangement links TRBV10-3 to TRBJ2-7; no clear D. Germline CDR1 is ENHRY and CDR2 is SYGVKD. The V end was cut by 3 bases, the J end by 9 bases, with 12 bases between. This CDR3 has 12 amino acids. CDR3 sequence reads: CAISDERLTQYF. DNA of the CDR3: TGTGCCATCAGTGATGAGCGTTTGACGCAGTACTTC.

This clonotype occurred many times. This rearrangement joins TRBV7-9 to TRBJ2-3; D possibly corresponds to TRBD1 (6 bases). CDR3 size: 11 residues. Trimming took 11 bases from V and 4 from J, leaving 10 bases between them. Looked up from germline, CDR1 is SEHNR and CDR2 is FQNEAQ (reference sequence). DNA for the CDR3: TGTGCCCCCCGGACAGCAGATACGCAGTATTTT. Translated, it gives CAPRTADTQYF.

The sample holds many counts of this clonotype. The gene calls are TRBV11-2 and TRBJ2-7; no firm D call. The germline V and J ends were trimmed by 2 bases and 3 bases, with 8 bases remaining between them. CDR1 and CDR2 from the germline V gene are SGHAT and FQNNGV. This CDR3 is 13 amino acids long. The CDR3 reads CASSLSPSYEQYF. The CDR3 DNA follows: TGTGCCAGCAGCTTATCCCCGAGCTACGAGCAGTACTTC.

This clonotype was counted only a few times. The chain employs TRBV7-9 and TRBJ1-1; 11 nucleotides agree with TRBD1. This CDR3 region has 15 residues. The junction had 13 bases not matched to a gene; V was cut back by 10 bases and J by 6 bases. CDR1 is SEHNR and CDR2 is FQNEAQ in the germline V gene (reference sequence). The CDR3 protein is CATTIRDRGEPEAFF. In DNA, the CDR3 is TGTGCCACAACGATCCGGGACAGGGGGGAGCCTGAAGCTTTCTTT.

Many counts were recorded for this clonotype. The chain couples TRBV7-2 to TRBJ2-3, with no clear D. CDR3 length: 14 residues. Germline assignment: CDR1 SGHTA and CDR2 FQGNSA. V lost 3 bases and J 1 base, leaving 8 bases between the germline ends. CDR3 amino acids: CASSFKWGTDTQYF. CDR3 nucleotides: TGTGCCAGCAGCTTCAAGTGGGGCACAGATACGCAGTATTTT. Filled out from reference TRBV7-2 and TRBJ2-3, the complete variable domain reads GAGVSQSPSNKVTEKGKDVELRCDPISGHTALYWYRQSLGQGLEFLIYFQGNSAPDKSGLPSDRFSAERTGGSVSTLTIQRTQQEDSAVYLCASSFKWGTDTQYFGPGTRLTVL.

The CDR3 nucleotides are TGCAGTGCTAGTGATCTGGACTGCAACACTGAAGCTTTCTTT. Amino acids: CSASDLDCNTEAFF. The chain carries TRBV20-1 and TRBJ1-1; D call uncertain. Trimming pared 3 bases from V and 2 bases from J, leaving 13 bases between. This CDR3 has 14 amino acids. The germline V gene encodes CDR1 DFQATT and CDR2 SNEGSKA (reference sequence).

This clonotype was seen repeatedly, ten times or more. The chain carries TRBV24-1 and TRBJ1-5, with D hard to call. The germline V and J ends were trimmed by 5 bases and 6 bases, with 10 bases remaining between them. This CDR3 has 13 residues. The V gene's germline CDR1 is KGHDR and CDR2 SFDVKD. CDR3 bases: TGTGCCACCAGTGCTTCCGGGGTTCAGCCCCAGCATTTT. Translating it yields CATSASGVQPQHF.